In this sample, the clone carrying this T cell receptor beta chain turned up many times. Extraction of PBMCs used roughly 9.3 ml of fresh peripheral blood. This entry belongs to a study of T cells in Graves' hyperthyroidism and ophthalmopathy. Turning to the study itself: The authors collected peripheral blood at initial diagnosis, before any treatment.

There were TCR beta CDR3 regions amplified from RNA transcripts. First-round RT-PCR targeting the TCR CDR3 was performed with the HTBI primer set. TCRdb reprocessed the multiplex PCR reads via MiXCR and lists one record per CDR3 protein. The sample has a few hundred thousand distinct CDR3 sequences; roughly 13% are singletons. The source of this sequence is a woman in her late teens or twenties with Graves' hyperthyroidism. The specimen was blood.

In nucleotides, the CDR3 is TGTGCCAGCAGTTACTCGAAGGCGGGAGTAGGGAATGAGCAGTTCTTC. Amino acid sequence: CASSYSKAGVGNEQFF. This chain joins TRBV6-2 or TRBV6-3 and TRBJ2-1, with TRBD2 matching 7 bases. V lost 0 bases to trimming and J lost 7 bases; unmatched junction nucleotides: 9. From germline, CDR1 is MNHEY and CDR2 SVGEGT. The CDR3 is 16 residues long.